The 5 T cell receptor beta chains listed next were all sequenced from one sample in a study of blood T cell repertoires in COVID-19. Produced via immunoSEQ multiplex PCR; TCRdb's table is partial and in-frame only. The sample lists roughly 90,000 clones, more than 70% occurring once. Sequenced sample: peripheral blood. The receptors derive from a man aged 45-65 years with COVID-19, enrolled during active disease.

This chain joins TRBV5-4 and TRBJ2-2, with TRBD2 matching 14 bases. CDR1 and CDR2 (germline): SGHNT, YYREEE (reference sequence). This CDR3 has 15 residues. With V trimmed by 3 bases and J by 5 bases, 0 bases remained unmatched. The CDR3 sequence is CASSWTSGGTGELFF. Here the CDR3 DNA reads TGTGCCAGCAGCTGGACTAGCGGGGGGACCGGGGAGCTGTTTTTT. The full variable domain, its missing parts supplied by reference TRBV5-4 and TRBJ2-2, is ETGVTQSPTHLIKTRGQQVTLRCSSQSGHNTVSWYQQALGQGPQFIFQYYREEENGRGNFPPRFSGLQFPNYSSELNVNALELDDSALYLCASSWTSGGTGELFFGEGSRLTVL.

The chain has TRBV29-1 and TRBJ1-2; D may be TRBD1 (5 bases). This CDR3 has 12 residues. The germline CDR1 and CDR2 sequences are SQVTM and ANQGSEA. Deletions cut 6 bases from V and 4 bases from J, with 12 bases between. As DNA, the CDR3 is TGCAGCGTACCAGGGTTGTCCTATGGCTACACCTTC. This translates into CSVPGLSYGYTF.

This rearrangement joins TRBV9 to TRBJ2-5; TRBD1 is a possible D gene (5 bases). The CDR3 loop spans 14 amino acids. Germline assignment: CDR1 SGDLS and CDR2 YYNGEE. V lost 0 bases, J lost 5 bases, and 11 bases lay in between. In DNA form, the CDR3 reads TGTGCCAGCAGCGTAGAAGGGGCTGGGGAGACCCAGTACTTC. Its translation: CASSVEGAGETQYF.

The chain employs TRBV28 and TRBJ1-5; the match to TRBD1 covers 9 bases. V gave up 6 bases and J gave up 0 bases; unmatched junction bases: 9. CDR3 length equals 17 residues. Germline CDR1 is MDHEN and CDR2 is SYDVKM. DNA for the CDR3: TGTGCCAGCAGAACTGTACAGGGGGCCGGTAGCAATCAGCCCCAGCATTTT. Translation: CASRTVQGAGSNQPQHF.

The chain employs TRBV7-9 and TRBJ2-7; D possibly corresponds to TRBD1 (6 bases). This CDR3 is built from 13 residues. CDR1 SEHNR and CDR2 FQNEAQ come from the germline V gene (reference sequence). Trimming took 3 bases from V and 4 from J, leaving 10 bases between them. The CDR3 protein is CASSLRGMYEQYF. The CDR3 nucleotides read TGTGCCAGCAGCTTGAGGGGGATGTACGAGCAGTACTTC.